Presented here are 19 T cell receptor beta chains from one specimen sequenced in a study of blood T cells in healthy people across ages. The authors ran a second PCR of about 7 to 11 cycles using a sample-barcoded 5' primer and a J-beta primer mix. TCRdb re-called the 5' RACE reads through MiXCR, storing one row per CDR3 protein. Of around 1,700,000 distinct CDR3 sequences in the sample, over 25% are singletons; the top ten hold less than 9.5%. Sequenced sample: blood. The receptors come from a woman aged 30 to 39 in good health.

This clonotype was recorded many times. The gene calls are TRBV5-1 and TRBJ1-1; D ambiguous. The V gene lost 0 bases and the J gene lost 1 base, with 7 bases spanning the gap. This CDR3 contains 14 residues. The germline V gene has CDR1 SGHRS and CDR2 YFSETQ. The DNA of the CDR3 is TGCGCCAGCAGCTTGGGGGCGGGGAACACTGAAGCTTTCTTT. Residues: CASSLGAGNTEAFF.

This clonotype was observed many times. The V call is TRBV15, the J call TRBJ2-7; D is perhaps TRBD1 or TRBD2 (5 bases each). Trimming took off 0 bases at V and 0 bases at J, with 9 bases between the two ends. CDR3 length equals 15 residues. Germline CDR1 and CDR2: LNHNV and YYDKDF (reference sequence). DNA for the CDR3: TGTGCCACCAGCAGAGACAGGGACGGCTCCTACGAGCAGTACTTC. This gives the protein CATSRDRDGSYEQYF.

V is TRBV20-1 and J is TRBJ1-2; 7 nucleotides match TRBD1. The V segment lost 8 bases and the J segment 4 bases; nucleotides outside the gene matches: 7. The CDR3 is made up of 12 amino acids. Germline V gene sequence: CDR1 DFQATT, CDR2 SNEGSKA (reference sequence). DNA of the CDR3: TGCAGTCCTTTCGACAGGGCCTATGGCTACACCTTC. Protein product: CSPFDRAYGYTF.

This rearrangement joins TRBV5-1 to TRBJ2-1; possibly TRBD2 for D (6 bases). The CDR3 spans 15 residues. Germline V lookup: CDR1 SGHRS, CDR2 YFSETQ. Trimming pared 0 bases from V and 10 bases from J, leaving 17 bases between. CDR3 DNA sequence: TGCGCCAGCAGCTTGGAGCGGACTACATTGGGGGAGCAGTTCTTC. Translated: CASSLERTTLGEQFF.

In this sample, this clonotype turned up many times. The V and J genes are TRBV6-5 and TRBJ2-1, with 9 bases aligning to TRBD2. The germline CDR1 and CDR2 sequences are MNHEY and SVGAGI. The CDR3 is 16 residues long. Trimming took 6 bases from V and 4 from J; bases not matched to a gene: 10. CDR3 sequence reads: CASRPTGRGGYNEQFF. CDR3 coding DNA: TGTGCCAGCAGGCCGACGGGGCGGGGGGGTTACAATGAGCAGTTCTTC.

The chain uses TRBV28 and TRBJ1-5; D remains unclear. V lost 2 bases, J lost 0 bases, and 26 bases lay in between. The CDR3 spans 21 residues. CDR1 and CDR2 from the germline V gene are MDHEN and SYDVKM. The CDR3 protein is CASSLIVGSGPKPNSNQPQHF. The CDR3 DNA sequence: TGTGCCAGCAGTTTAATCGTCGGGTCCGGACCGAAGCCAAATAGCAATCAGCCCCAGCATTTT.

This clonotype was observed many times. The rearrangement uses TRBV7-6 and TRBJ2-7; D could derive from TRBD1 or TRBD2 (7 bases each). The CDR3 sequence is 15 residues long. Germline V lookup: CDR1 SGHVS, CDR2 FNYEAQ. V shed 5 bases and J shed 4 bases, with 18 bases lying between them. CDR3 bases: TGTGCCAGCAGCCCTCTGGGAGGGGGCGGTTACGAGCAGTACTTC. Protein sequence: CASSPLGGGGYEQYF.

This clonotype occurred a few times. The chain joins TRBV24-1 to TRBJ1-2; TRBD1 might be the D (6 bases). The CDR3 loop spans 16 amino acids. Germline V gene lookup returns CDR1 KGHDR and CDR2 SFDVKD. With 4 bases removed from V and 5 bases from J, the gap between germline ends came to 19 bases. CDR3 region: CATSDPYGQPEYGYTF. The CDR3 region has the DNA TGTGCCACCAGTGACCCCTACGGACAGCCAGAGTATGGCTACACCTTC.

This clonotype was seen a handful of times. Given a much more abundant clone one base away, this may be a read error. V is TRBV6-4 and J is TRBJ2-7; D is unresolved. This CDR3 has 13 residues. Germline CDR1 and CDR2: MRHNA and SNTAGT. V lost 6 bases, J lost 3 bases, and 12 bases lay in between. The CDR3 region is CASREVVGYEQYF. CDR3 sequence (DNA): TGTGCCAGCAGGGAAGTGGTGGGCTACGAGCAGTACTTC.

The CDR3 reads CASSQPGLLTDTQYF. Written as DNA, the CDR3 is TGTGCCAGCAGCCAACCGGGACTCCTCACAGATACGCAGTATTTT. V is TRBV5-6 and J is TRBJ2-3; D is perhaps TRBD2 (6 bases). Germline CDR1 is SGHDT and CDR2 is YYEEEE. The CDR3 sequence is 15 residues long. V lost 4 bases to trimming and J lost 2 bases, with 14 bases between them.

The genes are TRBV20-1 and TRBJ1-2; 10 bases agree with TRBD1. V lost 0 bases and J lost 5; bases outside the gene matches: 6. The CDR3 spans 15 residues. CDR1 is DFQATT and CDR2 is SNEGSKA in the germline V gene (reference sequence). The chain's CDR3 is CSARDRQGARYGYTF. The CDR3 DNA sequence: TGCAGTGCTAGAGATAGACAGGGGGCGAGATATGGCTACACCTTC.

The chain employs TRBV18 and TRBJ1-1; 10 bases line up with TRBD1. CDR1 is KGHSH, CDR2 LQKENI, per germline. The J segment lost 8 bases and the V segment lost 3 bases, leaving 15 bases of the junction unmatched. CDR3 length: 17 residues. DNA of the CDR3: TGTGCCAGCTCACCGGGGGACAGGGGTGGACGTAACGTAGAAGCTTTCTTT. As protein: CASSPGDRGGRNVEAFF.

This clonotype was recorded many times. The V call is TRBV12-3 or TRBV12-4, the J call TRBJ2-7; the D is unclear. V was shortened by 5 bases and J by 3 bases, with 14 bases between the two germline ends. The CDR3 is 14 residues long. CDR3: CASSLRSEGYEQYF. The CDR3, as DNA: TGTGCCAGCAGTCTAAGGTCGGAAGGCTACGAGCAGTACTTC.

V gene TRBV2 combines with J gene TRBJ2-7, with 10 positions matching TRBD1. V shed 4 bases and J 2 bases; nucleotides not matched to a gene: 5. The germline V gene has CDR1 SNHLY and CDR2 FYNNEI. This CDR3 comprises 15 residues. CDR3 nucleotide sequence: TGTGCCAGCAGTGGATTGGACAGGGGGACCTACGAGCAGTACTTC. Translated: CASSGLDRGTYEQYF.

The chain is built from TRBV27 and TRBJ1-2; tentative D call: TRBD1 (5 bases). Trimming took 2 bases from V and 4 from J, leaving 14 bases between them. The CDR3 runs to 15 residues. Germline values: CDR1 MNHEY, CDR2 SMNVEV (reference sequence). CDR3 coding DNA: TGTGCCAGCAGTTTAAGTCAGGGTGATACCTATGGCTACACCTTC. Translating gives CASSLSQGDTYGYTF.

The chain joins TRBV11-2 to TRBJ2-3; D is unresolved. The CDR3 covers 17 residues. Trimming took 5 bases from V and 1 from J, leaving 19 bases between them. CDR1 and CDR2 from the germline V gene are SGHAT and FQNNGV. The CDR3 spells CASSTLNRRRGTDTQYF. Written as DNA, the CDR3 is TGTGCCAGCAGCACACTCAATAGAAGAAGGGGCACAGATACGCAGTATTTT.

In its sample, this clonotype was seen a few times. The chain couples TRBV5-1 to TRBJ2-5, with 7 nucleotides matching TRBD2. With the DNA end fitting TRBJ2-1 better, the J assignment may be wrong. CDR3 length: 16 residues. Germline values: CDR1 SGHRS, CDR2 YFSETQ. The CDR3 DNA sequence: TGCGCCAGCAGCTTGGGCGGGACTAACCTCCAAGAGACCCAGTTCTTC. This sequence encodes CASSLGGTNLQETQFF.

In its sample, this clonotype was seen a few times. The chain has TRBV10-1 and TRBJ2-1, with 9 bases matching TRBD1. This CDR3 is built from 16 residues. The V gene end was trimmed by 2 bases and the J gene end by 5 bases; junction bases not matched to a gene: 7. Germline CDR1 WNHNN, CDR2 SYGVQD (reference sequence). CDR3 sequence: CASSEPGQGKDNEQFF. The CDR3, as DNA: TGCGCCAGCAGTGAGCCTGGACAGGGGAAGGACAATGAGCAGTTCTTC.

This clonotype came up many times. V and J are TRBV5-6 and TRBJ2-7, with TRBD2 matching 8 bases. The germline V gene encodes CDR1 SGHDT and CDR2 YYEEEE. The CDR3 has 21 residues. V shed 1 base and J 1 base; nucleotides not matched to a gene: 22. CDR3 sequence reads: CASSLRFPAYQGTRSSYEQYF. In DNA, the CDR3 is TGTGCCAGCAGCTTGAGGTTCCCGGCATACCAGGGGACTAGGTCGTCCTACGAGCAGTACTTC.